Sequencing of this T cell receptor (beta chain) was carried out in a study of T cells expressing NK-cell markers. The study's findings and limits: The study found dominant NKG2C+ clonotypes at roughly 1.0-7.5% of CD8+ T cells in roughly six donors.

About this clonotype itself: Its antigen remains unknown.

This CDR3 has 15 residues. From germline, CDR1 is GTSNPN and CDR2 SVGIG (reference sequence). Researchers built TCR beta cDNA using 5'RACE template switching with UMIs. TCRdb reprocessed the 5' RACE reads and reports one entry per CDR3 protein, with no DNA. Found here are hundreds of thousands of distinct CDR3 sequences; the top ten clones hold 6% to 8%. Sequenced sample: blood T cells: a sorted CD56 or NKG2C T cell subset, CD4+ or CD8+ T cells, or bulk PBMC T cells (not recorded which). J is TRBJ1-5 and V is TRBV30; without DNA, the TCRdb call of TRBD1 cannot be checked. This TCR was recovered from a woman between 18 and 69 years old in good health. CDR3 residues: CAWNTHRGSGQPQHF.